This TCR beta chain was captured in a study of T cells in Graves' hyperthyroidism and ophthalmopathy. Using RNA transcripts as the source, TCR beta CDR3 regions were amplified. HTBI primers were used for first-round RT-PCR of the TCR CDR3. MiXCR was run by TCRdb on the multiplex PCR reads, yielding one entry per CDR3 protein. The sample has approximately 600,000 distinct CDR3 sequences; 15% to 20% are singletons. This clonotype has ten or more counts. Its cognate antigen is unknown. Germline V lookup: CDR1 MNHEY, CDR2 SVGEGT. The CDR3 is 17 residues long. The ends were cut back, 0 bases at V and 6 bases at J, with 19 bases in the middle. In patients aged 18 to 65, hyperthyroidism was newly diagnosed, with duration under 2 months. Points from the study as a whole: Ophthalmopathy was told apart from stable hyperthyroidism by a 13 V-J model. Among thyroid clonotypes expanded above 0.001, most also appeared in blood.

V and J are TRBV6-2 or TRBV6-3 and TRBJ2-3; D is undetermined. This TCR came from a woman in her thirties with Graves' hyperthyroidism. Sequenced input: blood. CDR3 DNA sequence: TGTGCCAGCAGTTACTCCCTGACAACCCGGGTCGTCGATACGCAGTATTTT. The encoded protein is CASSYSLTTRVVDTQYF.